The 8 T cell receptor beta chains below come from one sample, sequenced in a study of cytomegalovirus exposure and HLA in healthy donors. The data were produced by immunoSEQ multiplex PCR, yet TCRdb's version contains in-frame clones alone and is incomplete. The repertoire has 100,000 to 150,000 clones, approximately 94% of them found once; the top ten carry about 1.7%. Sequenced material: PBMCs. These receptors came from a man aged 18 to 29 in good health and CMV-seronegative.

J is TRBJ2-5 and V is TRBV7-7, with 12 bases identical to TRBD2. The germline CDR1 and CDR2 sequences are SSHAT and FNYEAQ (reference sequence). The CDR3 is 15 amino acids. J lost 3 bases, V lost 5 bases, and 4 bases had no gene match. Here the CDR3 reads CASSLRLAGEETQYF. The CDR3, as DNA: TGTGCCAGCAGCCTCCGACTAGCGGGAGAAGAGACCCAGTACTTC.

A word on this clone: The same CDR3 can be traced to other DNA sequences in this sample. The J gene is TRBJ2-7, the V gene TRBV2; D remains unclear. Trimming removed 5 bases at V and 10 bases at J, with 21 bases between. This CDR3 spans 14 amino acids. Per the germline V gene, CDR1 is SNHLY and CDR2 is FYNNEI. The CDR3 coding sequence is TGTGCCAGCAGTCTCGCTAGTACGCTTGGAGAACAGTACTTC. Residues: CASSLASTLGEQYF.

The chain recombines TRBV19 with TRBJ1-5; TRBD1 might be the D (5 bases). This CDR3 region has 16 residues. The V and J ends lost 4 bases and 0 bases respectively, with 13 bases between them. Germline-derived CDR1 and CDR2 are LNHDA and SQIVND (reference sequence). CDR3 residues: CASSSGGAYSNQPQHF. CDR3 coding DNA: TGTGCCAGTAGTAGCGGAGGGGCTTATAGCAATCAGCCCCAGCATTTT.

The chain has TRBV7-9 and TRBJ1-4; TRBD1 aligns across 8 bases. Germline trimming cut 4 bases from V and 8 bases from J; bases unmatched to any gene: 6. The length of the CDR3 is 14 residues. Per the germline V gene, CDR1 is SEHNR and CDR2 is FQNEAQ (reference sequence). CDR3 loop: CASSSTGGGEKLFF. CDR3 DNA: TGTGCCAGCAGCTCTACAGGGGGAGGGGAAAAACTGTTTTTT.

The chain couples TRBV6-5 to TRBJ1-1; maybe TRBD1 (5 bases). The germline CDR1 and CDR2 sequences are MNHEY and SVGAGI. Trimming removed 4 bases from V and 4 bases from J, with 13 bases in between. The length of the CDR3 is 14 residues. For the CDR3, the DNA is TGTGCCAGCAGTTTGCAGGGTAGAGGCACTGAAGCTTTCTTT. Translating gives CASSLQGRGTEAFF.

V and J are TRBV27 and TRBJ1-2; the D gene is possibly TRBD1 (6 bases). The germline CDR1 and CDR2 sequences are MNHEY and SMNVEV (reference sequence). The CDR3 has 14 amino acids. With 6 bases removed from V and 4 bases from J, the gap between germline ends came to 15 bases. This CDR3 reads CASRAGAMTYGYTF. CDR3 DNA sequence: TGTGCCAGCAGGGCAGGGGCAATGACCTATGGCTACACCTTC.

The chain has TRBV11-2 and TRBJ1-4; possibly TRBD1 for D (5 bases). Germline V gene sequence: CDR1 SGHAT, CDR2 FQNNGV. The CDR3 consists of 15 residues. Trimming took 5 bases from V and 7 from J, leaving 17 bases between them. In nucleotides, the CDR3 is TGTGCCAGCAGCGGACGACAAGGGGTTGGTGAAAAACTGTTTTTT. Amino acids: CASSGRQGVGEKLFF.

The CDR3: CASSPRQGSKSYEQYF. In DNA form, the CDR3 reads TGTGCCAGCAGCCCAAGACAGGGTTCTAAGTCCTACGAGCAGTACTTC. The chain carries TRBV5-4 and TRBJ2-7, with TRBD1 matching 7 bases. Germline loops: CDR1 SGHNT, CDR2 YYREEE (reference sequence). V lost 4 bases to trimming and J lost 1 base; unmatched junction nucleotides: 11. This CDR3 contains 16 residues.